These 30 T cell receptor beta chains were all obtained from the same sample, sequenced in a study of cytomegalovirus exposure and HLA in healthy donors. PCR used 60 Vbeta primers and 13 Jbeta primers. Using immunoSEQ multiplex PCR, the repertoire was profiled, and TCRdb retains in-frame clones only, with some absent. The sample holds approximately 88,000 clones, approximately 71% seen once. Source material: PBMCs. These receptors were collected from a man aged 30-40 years in good health and CMV-seronegative.

The chain joins TRBV7-2 to TRBJ2-2, with D perhaps matching TRBD1 (5 bases). The CDR3 consists of 14 residues. CDR1 SGHTA and CDR2 FQGNSA come from the germline V gene. V dropped 4 bases and J dropped 1 base, with 7 bases sitting between them. DNA of the CDR3: TGTGCCAGCAGCTCCGGACAGAACACCGGGGAGCTGTTTTTT. Protein: CASSSGQNTGELFF.

This clone turned up a few times. The gene calls are TRBV6-1 and TRBJ1-4; 9 bases are a match to TRBD1. The V and J ends lost 3 bases and 8 bases, in that order; junction bases with no gene match: 7. The CDR3 totals 15 residues. Germline loops: CDR1 MNHNS, CDR2 SASEGT. The CDR3, as DNA: TGTGCCAGCAGTGAGGCGACAGGGGGTGGCGAAAAACTGTTTTTT. Translating it yields CASSEATGGGEKLFF.

The rearrangement links TRBV27 to TRBJ2-1; D not certain. Germline-derived CDR1 and CDR2 are MNHEY and SMNVEV (reference sequence). CDR3 length equals 13 residues. The germline V and J ends were trimmed by 0 bases and 9 bases, with 9 bases remaining between them. The CDR3 reads CASSLSRFGEQFF. The CDR3 nucleotides read TGTGCCAGCAGTTTATCTCGTTTCGGTGAGCAGTTCTTC.

This clone has a handful of counts. The gene calls are TRBV6-1 and TRBJ2-1, with D possibly matching TRBD2 (5 bases). Germline assignment: CDR1 MNHNS and CDR2 SASEGT. V lost 4 bases to trimming and J lost 7 bases, with 14 bases between them. The CDR3 has 14 amino acids. CDR3 sequence (DNA): TGTGCCAGCAGTGCCGAACTAGGTTGGAATGAGCAGTTCTTC. This translates into CASSAELGWNEQFF.

This clone was seen at least ten times. The CDR3 region is CASSQIAGEQFF. The CDR3 bases are TGCGCCAGCAGCCAAATAGCGGGTGAGCAGTTCTTC. The chain uses TRBV10-2 and TRBJ2-1, with 7 bases aligning to TRBD2. V lost 6 bases and J lost 9; bases outside the gene matches: 5. CDR1 WSHSY and CDR2 SAAADI come from the germline V gene. This CDR3 has 12 residues.

The chain joins TRBV19 to TRBJ1-1; 7 bases match TRBD1. Germline V gene data show CDR1 as LNHDA and CDR2 as SQIVND (reference sequence). Losses at the gene ends were 8 bases for V and 1 base for J; bases not matched to a gene: 13. The CDR3 has 16 residues. The DNA for the CDR3 is TGTGCCAGTCACAAAAGCCGGGGACAGCAGAACACTGAAGCTTTCTTT. Amino acids: CASHKSRGQQNTEAFF.

The chain employs TRBV5-1 and TRBJ1-4; 7 nucleotides line up with TRBD1. The J segment lost 5 bases and the V segment lost 3 bases, leaving 7 bases of the junction unmatched. This CDR3 has 15 residues. CDR1 SGHRS and CDR2 YFSETQ come from the germline V gene. This CDR3 is CASSSRGTENEKLFF. The CDR3 nucleotides are TGCGCCAGCAGCTCCCGCGGGACAGAAAATGAAAAACTGTTTTTT.

The chain uses TRBV6-6 and TRBJ1-6; 8 bases agree with TRBD1. V lost 5 bases, J lost 9 bases, and 3 bases stayed unmatched. The CDR3 runs to 13 residues. The germline V gene has CDR1 MNHNY and CDR2 SVGAGI (reference sequence). Here the CDR3 DNA reads TGTGCCAGCAGTGCAGGGGGCCTTTCACCCCTCCACTTT. Amino acid sequence: CASSAGGLSPLHF.

This clone came up a few times. One junction end disagrees with the germline gene, perhaps due to a read error. The rearrangement joins TRBV7-9 to TRBJ2-1, with TRBD2 identical over 7 bases. This CDR3 spans 16 amino acids. Germline loops: CDR1 SEHNR, CDR2 FQNEAQ (reference sequence). CDR3 DNA sequence: TGTTCCAGCAGCTTGCCTAGCGGAAGCTCCTACAATGAGCAGTTCTTC. Amino acid sequence: CSSSLPSGSSYNEQFF.

The chain carries TRBV28 and TRBJ1-2; D is unresolved. Germline CDR1 is MDHEN and CDR2 is SYDVKM. Trimming left V 6 bases short and J 1 base short, with 12 bases between. The CDR3 is made up of 14 amino acids. The CDR3 DNA reads as TGTGCCAGCAGGTCCCCGGTAATTAACTATGGCTACACCTTC. Encoded protein: CASRSPVINYGYTF.

The chain employs TRBV10-3 and TRBJ2-7; 7 bases are a match to TRBD1. The V gene end was trimmed by 2 bases and the J gene end by 7 bases; junction bases not matched to a gene: 14. Looked up from germline, CDR1 is ENHRY and CDR2 is SYGVKD. CDR3 length: 16 residues. The CDR3, as DNA: TGTGCCATCAGTGAGCAGACAGGGCTAAAGGTGGGAGAGCAGTACTTC. This gives the protein CAISEQTGLKVGEQYF.

The CDR3 spells CASSPEAHYTEAFF. CDR3 DNA: TGTGCCAGCAGCCCCGAGGCACATTACACTGAAGCTTTCTTT. This sequence joins TRBV6-5 and TRBJ1-1; no clear D. The germline CDR1 and CDR2 sequences are MNHEY and SVGAGI. The V end was cut by 6 bases, the J end by 3 bases, with 14 bases between. There are 14 residues in the CDR3.

The DNA of the CDR3 is TGTGCCAGCAGATCCGGGACATCGTTCTCCTACGAGCAGTACTTC. It is translated as CASRSGTSFSYEQYF. V usage is TRBV7-2 and J usage is TRBJ2-7; tentative D call: TRBD1 (6 bases). Germline V lookup: CDR1 SGHTA, CDR2 FQGNSA. The CDR3 consists of 15 residues. V was trimmed by 6 bases and J by 0 bases, leaving 15 bases between them.

The chain joins TRBV7-2 to TRBJ1-5; possibly TRBD1 for D (6 bases). From germline, CDR1 is SGHTA and CDR2 FQGNSA. V shed 2 bases and J shed 15 bases, with 14 bases lying between them. This CDR3 comprises 12 residues. The DNA for the CDR3 is TGTGCCAGCAGCTTACAGGGGACCCGAATGCATTTT. Translating it yields CASSLQGTRMHF.

The chain carries TRBV6-5 and TRBJ2-1; 7 bases fit TRBD1. J gave up 6 bases and V 6 bases, and 5 bases lay outside the gene matches. CDR1 MNHEY and CDR2 SVGAGI come from the germline V gene. This CDR3 is built from 13 residues. The CDR3 spells CASSQNRGNEQFF. The CDR3 nucleotides read TGTGCCAGCAGCCAAAACAGGGGCAATGAGCAGTTCTTC.

In this sample, this clone turned up a few times. The J gene is TRBJ1-3, the V gene TRBV28; D is uncertain. The CDR3 has 13 residues. Germline V gene data show CDR1 as MDHEN and CDR2 as SYDVKM. V lost 3 bases and J 0 bases, leaving 3 bases between the germline ends. The chain's CDR3 is CASSFSSGNTIYF. The CDR3 DNA is TGTGCCAGCAGTTTCAGCTCTGGAAACACCATATATTTT.

The V gene is TRBV5-1, the J gene TRBJ1-2, with a weak D call TRBD1 (6 bases). Germline assignment: CDR1 SGHRS and CDR2 YFSETQ. V was cut by 4 bases and J by 0 bases, with 19 bases left in between. The CDR3 is made up of 17 amino acids. The CDR3 reads CASSLAGADRTNYGYTF. CDR3 nucleotides: TGCGCCAGCAGCCTCGCGGGGGCAGATCGTACTAACTATGGCTACACCTTC.

The gene calls are TRBV28 and TRBJ1-5; D is possibly TRBD1 (6 bases). The CDR3 sequence is 22 residues long. Trimming removed 4 bases at V and 3 bases at J, with 34 bases between. Germline CDR1 MDHEN, CDR2 SYDVKM. CDR3 DNA: TGTGCCAGCAGTTACCCAAAGCGAGGGGGGGTAGCACGAACGATCCACAATCAGCCCCAGCATTTT. This encodes CASSYPKRGGVARTIHNQPQHF.

This clone occurred a few times. The rearrangement uses TRBV28 and TRBJ1-5; tentatively, D is TRBD1 (6 bases). Trimming shortened V by 3 bases and J by 9 bases, and 21 bases separated the two germline ends. This CDR3 comprises 16 residues. Germline V lookup: CDR1 MDHEN, CDR2 SYDVKM. The CDR3: CASSFGPGGGASPQHF. The DNA for the CDR3 is TGTGCCAGCAGTTTTGGCCCTGGTGGGGGGGCTTCGCCCCAGCATTTT.

The CDR3 loop is CASSVSVSPLHF. CDR3 nucleotides: TGTGCCAGTAGTGTCAGTGTCTCACCCCTCCACTTT. The V call is TRBV19, the J call TRBJ1-6; D remains ambiguous. The CDR3 is 12 amino acids. Germline CDR1 reads LNHDA; CDR2 reads SQIVND (reference sequence). Deletions cut 5 bases from V and 10 bases from J, with 9 bases between.

The chain joins TRBV27 to TRBJ1-6; D perhaps matches TRBD1 (5 bases). The germline V and J ends were trimmed by 10 bases and 7 bases, with 20 bases remaining between them. Germline lookup yields CDR1 MNHEY and CDR2 SMNVEV (reference sequence). The CDR3 length is 15 residues. The CDR3 is CATARWGTRNSPLHF. CDR3 nucleotides: TGTGCCACCGCGCGTTGGGGGACTCGGAATTCACCCCTCCACTTT.

This clone was seen only once. The chain has TRBV29-1 and TRBJ2-7; no definite D call. The CDR3 covers 12 residues. Germline V CDR1 and CDR2: SQVTM, ANQGSEA. V lost 1 base, J lost 2 bases, and 6 bases lay in between. The CDR3 DNA follows: TGCAGCGTTGAAGCGAACACCTACGAGCAGTACTTC. Protein: CSVEANTYEQYF.

The chain combines TRBV5-4 with TRBJ2-6, with a possible D match to TRBD2 (6 bases). V was shortened by 0 bases and J by 2 bases, with 12 bases between the two germline ends. CDR1 and CDR2 from the germline V gene are SGHNT and YYREEE (reference sequence). The CDR3 totals 17 residues. CDR3 protein: CASSLALSGAGANVLTF. In nucleotides, the CDR3 is TGTGCCAGCAGCTTGGCCCTATCGGGGGCTGGGGCCAACGTCCTGACTTTC.

The chain carries TRBV5-4 and TRBJ2-2; 7 nucleotides agree with TRBD2. J lost 2 bases, V lost 1 base, and 11 bases had no gene match. The CDR3 runs 18 residues. Germline CDR1 SGHNT, CDR2 YYREEE (reference sequence). The CDR3, as DNA: TGTGCCAGCAGCTTGTTGGCTAGCGGTCCTACAAACACCGGGGAGCTGTTTTTT. Amino acid sequence: CASSLLASGPTNTGELFF.

V and J are TRBV28 and TRBJ2-7; D might be TRBD2 (6 bases). This CDR3 comprises 14 residues. Germline CDR1 MDHEN, CDR2 SYDVKM. V lost 6 bases, J lost 0 bases, and 12 bases lay in between. DNA of the CDR3: TGTGCCAGCAGCCAATTCGGGGGCTCCTACGAGCAGTACTTC. Protein: CASSQFGGSYEQYF.

This clone was seen a few times. The chain links TRBV28 to TRBJ2-7; the D gene is possibly TRBD2 (6 bases). Germline CDR1 MDHEN, CDR2 SYDVKM. Trimming shortened V by 1 base and J by 0 bases, and 7 bases separated the two germline ends. CDR3 size: 14 residues. The CDR3 nucleotides are TGTGCCAGCAGTTTATTCGGGGGCTCCTACGAGCAGTACTTC. Protein sequence: CASSLFGGSYEQYF.

The J gene is TRBJ2-5, the V gene TRBV9; 9 bases match TRBD2. The J call may be wrong; the DNA end is better matched by TRBJ2-7. Germline CDR1 reads SGDLS; CDR2 reads YYNGEE. The CDR3 runs to 16 residues. For the CDR3, the DNA is TGTGCCAGCAGCGTAGGTGGCCTAGCGGGGTCCTACGAGCAGTACTTC. Translated: CASSVGGLAGSYEQYF.

Only a few counts were recorded for this clone. The chain links TRBV10-3 to TRBJ1-2, with unresolved D. CDR3 length equals 14 residues. Looked up from germline, CDR1 is ENHRY and CDR2 is SYGVKD. V was trimmed by 0 bases and J by 4 bases, leaving 9 bases between them. CDR3 region: CAISESEGVYGYTF. The CDR3 DNA reads TGTGCCATCAGTGAGTCCGAGGGCGTCTATGGCTACACCTTC.

The CDR3 sequence: CASSRPFGSYEQYF. CDR3 nucleotide sequence: TGTGCCAGCAGCCGGCCTTTTGGGAGCTACGAGCAGTACTTC. This chain joins TRBV28 and TRBJ2-7, with a weak D call TRBD2 (5 bases). Germline CDR1 MDHEN, CDR2 SYDVKM. The CDR3 has 14 amino acids. Trimming shortened V by 6 bases and J by 3 bases, and 15 bases separated the two germline ends.

The chain couples TRBV27 to TRBJ1-1, with D perhaps TRBD1 (6 bases). Germline CDR1 and CDR2: MNHEY and SMNVEV (reference sequence). This CDR3 comprises 14 residues. The germline V and J ends were trimmed by 5 bases and 5 bases, with 15 bases remaining between them. The CDR3 DNA follows: TGTGCCAGCAGTATCACAGGGTATGAGACTGAAGCTTTCTTT. This codes for CASSITGYETEAFF.